A single sample is the source of the 23 T cell receptor beta chains below, sequenced in a study of blood T cell repertoires in COVID-19. Only in-frame clones appear in the TCRdb table, and some are missing; sequencing was by immunoSEQ multiplex PCR. The sample contains 290,000 or so clones, 75% to 95% of which appear only once. The sequenced sample was PBMCs or T cells enriched from blood (not recorded which). Receptors originate from a woman aged 25-40 years who had recovered from COVID-19.

As to this clone: Sequence at one end of the junction differs from germline and may be a read error. This chain connects TRBV7-2 to TRBJ2-3; 8 nucleotides align to TRBD1. The length of the CDR3 is 12 residues. In germline, CDR1 is SGHTA, CDR2 FQGNSA. Written as DNA, the CDR3 is TGTGCCAGCAGCGCACAGGGGGAACCAGGGACTTTT. This codes for CASSAQGEPGTF.

The CDR3, as DNA: TGCGCCAGCAGCCCGGAACTAGCCCCGAGCTCCTACAATGAGCAGTTCTTC. Its translation is CASSPELAPSSYNEQFF. V is TRBV5-1 and J is TRBJ2-1, with D perhaps TRBD2 (6 bases). CDR1 SGHRS and CDR2 YFSETQ come from the germline V gene. This CDR3 is 17 amino acids long. V lost 4 bases, J lost 0 bases, and 17 bases lay in between.

The genes are TRBV11-2 and TRBJ2-7, with 16 nucleotides matching TRBD2. Germline V CDR1 and CDR2: SGHAT, FQNNGV. The CDR3 runs 17 residues. V shed 3 bases and J 6 bases; nucleotides not matched to a gene: 8. This chain's CDR3 is CASSLYPGLAGGFEQYF. The CDR3 bases are TGTGCCAGCAGCTTGTACCCGGGACTAGCGGGAGGGTTCGAGCAGTACTTC.

This chain connects TRBV10-3 to TRBJ2-2; 10 positions agree with TRBD2. The CDR3 sequence is 15 residues long. Germline CDR1 reads ENHRY; CDR2 reads SYGVKD. The V gene end was trimmed by 4 bases and the J gene end by 2 bases; junction bases not matched to a gene: 1. CDR3 nucleotide sequence: TGTGCCATCAGTGGGACTAGCGGAAACACCGGGGAGCTGTTTTTT. It translates to CAISGTSGNTGELFF.

The V call is TRBV6-2 or TRBV6-3, the J call TRBJ2-7; 9 bases are shared with TRBD1. V gave up 4 bases and J gave up 6 bases; unmatched junction bases: 7. Germline CDR1 and CDR2: MNHEY and SVGEGT. This CDR3 region has 14 residues. The CDR3 region is CASSWDRVRVEQYF. CDR3 coding DNA: TGTGCCAGCAGTTGGGACAGGGTGCGCGTCGAGCAGTACTTC.

This chain joins TRBV28 and TRBJ2-7, with D possibly matching TRBD1 (6 bases). CDR1 and CDR2 from the germline V gene are MDHEN and SYDVKM. V dropped 7 bases and J dropped 1 base, with 17 bases sitting between them. This CDR3 contains 15 residues. CDR3 bases: TGTGCCAGCACCCCTGAGACAGGAGATTCCTACGAGCAGTACTTC. Protein product: CASTPETGDSYEQYF.

Here the CDR3 reads CASSLGGLSGNEQFF. CDR3 DNA sequence: TGTGCCAGCAGCTTAGGGGGACTAAGTGGGAATGAGCAGTTCTTC. The J gene is TRBJ2-1, the V gene TRBV11-2; 7 bases fit TRBD2. The germline gives CDR1 SGHAT, CDR2 FQNNGV. The CDR3 spans 15 residues. The V gene end was trimmed by 1 base and the J gene end by 7 bases; junction bases not matched to a gene: 7.

The V gene is TRBV5-1, the J gene TRBJ2-1; tentative D call: TRBD2 (6 bases). The CDR3 length is 16 residues. V lost 3 bases to trimming and J lost 0 bases, with 13 bases between them. The V gene's germline CDR1 is SGHRS and CDR2 YFSETQ. The CDR3 spells CASSSGVGRSYNEQFF. The DNA for the CDR3 is TGCGCCAGCAGCTCGGGGGTGGGCCGCTCCTACAATGAGCAGTTCTTC.

V is TRBV5-4 and J is TRBJ2-1; a possible D gene is TRBD2 (6 bases). Germline V gene data show CDR1 as SGHNT and CDR2 as YYREEE (reference sequence). The V end was cut by 2 bases, the J end by 5 bases, with 14 bases between. The CDR3 runs to 15 residues. Here the CDR3 reads CASSFTAGSHNEQFF. The CDR3, as DNA: TGTGCCAGCAGCTTCACCGCGGGAAGCCACAATGAGCAGTTCTTC. The full variable domain, in which reference TRBV5-4 and TRBJ2-1 provide the parts outside the CDR3, is ETGVTQSPTHLIKTRGQQVTLRCSSQSGHNTVSWYQQALGQGPQFIFQYYREEENGRGNFPPRFSGLQFPNYSSELNVNALELDDSALYLCASSFTAGSHNEQFFGPGTRLTVL.

The rearrangement uses TRBV19 and TRBJ1-5, with D unclear. The CDR3 is made up of 12 amino acids. Germline CDR1 is LNHDA and CDR2 is SQIVND (reference sequence). V lost 3 bases and J 4 bases, leaving 4 bases between the germline ends. CDR3 nucleotide sequence: TGTGCCAGTAGTATCCTGAATCAGCCCCAGCATTTT. Its translation: CASSILNQPQHF.

V usage is TRBV5-1 and J usage is TRBJ1-1, with D hard to call. V was shortened by 5 bases and J by 4 bases, with 9 bases between the two germline ends. The CDR3 consists of 12 residues. CDR1 and CDR2 (germline): SGHRS, YFSETQ. The CDR3 sequence: CASRSPGTEAFF. The CDR3 nucleotides read TGCGCCAGCAGGAGCCCGGGCACTGAAGCTTTCTTT.

This clone turned up a few times. The chain has TRBV12-2 and TRBJ2-7; the DNA was not compared with TRBD2, the D call given in the table. TRBV12-2 is flagged as a pseudogene. The CDR3 contains 17 residues. The CDR3 coding sequence is TGTGCAAGTCGTTGTTACCTTCCTAGCGGAAGCTCCTACGAGCAGTACTTC. As protein: CASRCYLPSGSSYEQYF.

Comments on this clone: One junction end disagrees with the germline gene, perhaps due to a read error. V gene TRBV7-9 combines with J gene TRBJ1-2; D is perhaps TRBD1 (5 bases). Germline V lookup: CDR1 SEHNR, CDR2 FQNEAQ (reference sequence). The CDR3 contains 8 residues. CDR3 amino acids: CASSPAGF. The CDR3 coding sequence is TGTGCCAGCAGCCCGGCAGGGTTC.

The V and J genes are TRBV28 and TRBJ1-1; 7 positions agree with TRBD1. Germline CDR1 MDHEN, CDR2 SYDVKM. V lost 4 bases, J lost 1 base, and 6 bases stayed unmatched. CDR3 length equals 15 residues. The CDR3 loop reads CASSSPGQPNTEAFF. The CDR3 nucleotides read TGTGCCAGCAGTTCGCCGGGACAGCCGAACACTGAAGCTTTCTTT. The full variable domain, with the rest looked up from reference TRBV28 and TRBJ1-1, is DVKVTQSSRYLVKRTGEKVFLECVQDMDHENMFWYRQDPGLGLRLIYFSYDVKMKEKGDIPEGYSVSREKKERFSLILESASTNQTSMYLCASSSPGQPNTEAFFGQGTRLTVV.

The J gene is TRBJ2-7, the V gene TRBV30; D remains unclear. Trimming took off 0 bases at V and 4 bases at J, with 4 bases between the two ends. CDR3 length equals 11 residues. CDR1 and CDR2 (germline): GTSNPN, SVGIG (reference sequence). The DNA of the CDR3 is TGTGCCTGGAGTGTACAGTACGAGCAGTACTTC. Protein: CAWSVQYEQYF. Looking up the rest from reference TRBV30 and TRBJ2-7 gives the full variable domain: SQTIHQWPATLVQPVGSPLSLECTVEGTSNPNLYWYRQAAGRGLQLLFYSVGIGQISSEVPQNLSASRPQDRQFILSSKKLLLSDSGFYLCAWSVQYEQYFGPGTRLTVT.

This rearrangement joins TRBV11-2 to TRBJ2-1; 9 bases are shared with TRBD2. J was trimmed by 8 bases and V by 4 bases; bases with no gene match: 6. Germline CDR1 is SGHAT and CDR2 is FQNNGV. This CDR3 has 14 amino acids. The CDR3 spells CASSSLAGAYEQFF. CDR3 nucleotides: TGTGCCAGCAGCTCATTAGCGGGAGCGTATGAGCAGTTCTTC.

The V gene is TRBV3-1 (or the pseudogene TRBV3-2), the J gene TRBJ1-2; D is perhaps TRBD1 (5 bases). This CDR3 contains 13 residues. V lost 0 bases to trimming and J lost 6 bases, with 8 bases between them. Germline V gene data show CDR1 as LGHDT and CDR2 as YNNKEL (reference sequence). This CDR3 reads CASSQEWGDGYTF. In DNA, the CDR3 is TGTGCCAGCAGCCAAGAGTGGGGGGATGGCTACACCTTC.

This chain links TRBV2 with TRBJ1-2; D not resolved. V lost 6 bases, J lost 2 bases, and 10 bases lay in between. This CDR3 is built from 13 residues. Germline assignment: CDR1 SNHLY and CDR2 FYNNEI. CDR3 in amino acids: CASRIQYNYGYTF. CDR3 DNA sequence: TGTGCCAGCAGGATTCAGTACAACTATGGCTACACCTTC.

The chain joins TRBV28 to TRBJ2-7, with D perhaps matching TRBD2 (5 bases). V lost 8 bases to trimming and J lost 1 base, with 15 bases between them. The germline CDR1 and CDR2 sequences are MDHEN and SYDVKM. CDR3 length: 14 residues. CDR3 bases: TGTGCCAGCCACGGAGGTTTTATATCCTACGAGCAGTACTTC. It is translated as CASHGGFISYEQYF.

This rearrangement joins TRBV19 to TRBJ2-7; TRBD1 agrees at 9 bases. Germline-derived CDR1 and CDR2 are LNHDA and SQIVND (reference sequence). CDR3 length: 17 amino acids. V shed 4 bases and J 0 bases; nucleotides not matched to a gene: 10. This CDR3 reads CASSKRTGEASSYEQYF. CDR3 nucleotides: TGTGCCAGTAGTAAGCGGACAGGGGAGGCCTCCTCCTACGAGCAGTACTTC.

This chain uses TRBV28 with TRBJ1-5; TRBD1 matches 7 bases. The ends lost 3 bases at V and 9 bases at J; junction bases unmatched: 8. Germline V gene lookup returns CDR1 MDHEN and CDR2 SYDVKM. The CDR3 has 14 residues. CDR3: CASSFEGASRPQHF. The DNA of the CDR3 is TGTGCCAGCAGTTTTGAGGGGGCATCTCGGCCCCAGCATTTT.

The V and J genes are TRBV4-1 and TRBJ1-6; 9 nucleotides line up with TRBD1. The CDR3 is made up of 15 amino acids. V lost 0 bases to trimming and J lost 11 bases; unmatched junction nucleotides: 5. Germline assignment: CDR1 MGHRA and CDR2 YSYEKL. Written as DNA, the CDR3 is TGCGCCAGCAGCCAAGATTCGGACAGGGGTCCACCCCTCCACTTT. Residues: CASSQDSDRGPPLHF.

The V call is TRBV28, the J call TRBJ2-5, with 10 bases identical to TRBD2. Germline lookup yields CDR1 MDHEN and CDR2 SYDVKM. This CDR3 is 14 amino acids long. After removal of 6 bases from V and 4 bases from J, the junction contained 5 bases not matched to a gene. The CDR3 DNA follows: TGTGCCAGCAGCCTAGCGGGAGTACTAGAGACCCAGTACTTC. Translated, it gives CASSLAGVLETQYF.